The source of this T cell receptor beta chain is a study of beta chain features in type 1 diabetes. Every bit of the isolated RNA underwent reverse transcription, so sequencing read expressed TCRB transcripts. Profiled with immunoSEQ multiplex PCR; TCRdb holds only in-frame clones, not every one. Of about 150,000 clones in the sample, over 7.5% were seen once. Concerning this clone itself: The antigen is undetermined.

Whole-study findings and limits: HLA effects on TCRB rearrangement stayed unresolved here.

V lost 8 bases and J lost 0, with 10 bases in between. The CDR3 has 14 amino acids. Germline V gene lookup returns CDR1 SNHLY and CDR2 FYNNEI. Source material: central memory CD4+ T cells from blood. This receptor was taken from a man between 18 and 35 years old in good health. This chain links TRBV2 with TRBJ2-2; no definite D call. The chain's CDR3 is CASVGQANTGELFF. In nucleotides, the CDR3 is TGTGCCAGCGTTGGGCAAGCGAACACCGGGGAGCTGTTTTTT.